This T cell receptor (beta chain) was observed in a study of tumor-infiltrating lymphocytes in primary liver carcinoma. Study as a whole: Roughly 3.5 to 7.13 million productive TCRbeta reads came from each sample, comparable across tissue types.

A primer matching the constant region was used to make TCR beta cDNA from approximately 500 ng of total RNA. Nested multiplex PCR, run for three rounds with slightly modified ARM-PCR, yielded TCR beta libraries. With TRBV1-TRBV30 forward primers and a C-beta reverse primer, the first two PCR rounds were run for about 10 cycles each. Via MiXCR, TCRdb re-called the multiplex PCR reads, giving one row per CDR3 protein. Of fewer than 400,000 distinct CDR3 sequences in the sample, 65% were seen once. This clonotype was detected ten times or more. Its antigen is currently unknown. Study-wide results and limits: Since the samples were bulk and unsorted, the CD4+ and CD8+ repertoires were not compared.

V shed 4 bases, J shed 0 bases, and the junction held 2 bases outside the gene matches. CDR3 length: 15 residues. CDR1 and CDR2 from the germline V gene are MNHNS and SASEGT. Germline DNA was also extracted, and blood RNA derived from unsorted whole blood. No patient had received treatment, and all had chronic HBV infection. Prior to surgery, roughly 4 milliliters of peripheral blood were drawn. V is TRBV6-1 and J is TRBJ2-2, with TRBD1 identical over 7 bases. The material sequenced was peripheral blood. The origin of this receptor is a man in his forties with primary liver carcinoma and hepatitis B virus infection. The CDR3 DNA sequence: TGTGCCAGCAGTGTCGGGACAGCGAACACCGGGGAGCTGTTTTTT. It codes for CASSVGTANTGELFF.